Listed below are T cell receptor beta chains from one sample, sequenced in a study of graft-versus-host responses after intestinal transplantation. These receptors lack a known antigen. Method: immunoSEQ multiplex PCR; TCRdb's copy keeps in-frame clones and lacks some. The sample shows about 100,000 clones, less than 90% of them seen only once. Source: unstimulated CD4+ T cells sorted from spleen or lymph node cells, taken before transplant. These receptors all stem from a human donor who was the organ donor for an intestinal transplant. Each CDR3 is given with its conserved first and last residue. The order of the fields is V gene, J gene, D gene, clone size, CDR3 DNA, CDR3 protein. The D gene is left open where the match is weak. Clone size is stated in some rows and not others, as once, few, many or a class when expanded.

v_call: TRBV5-1; j_call: TRBJ2-3; d_call: NA; clone_size: few; cdr3_nt: TGCGCCAGCAGCTCTTACTCAGATACGCAGTATTTT; cdr3_aa: CASSSYSDTQYF
v_call: TRBV7-9; j_call: TRBJ2-5; d_call: NA; clone_size: NA; cdr3_nt: TGTGCCAGCAGCGCCCCCCGGCCGTTGGTTGTGGAAGAGACCCAGTACTTC; cdr3_aa: CASSAPRPLVVEETQYF
v_call: TRBV5-1; j_call: TRBJ2-1; d_call: NA; clone_size: NA; cdr3_nt: TGCGCCAGCAGCTTGGCCCCCGGCAGGGGGGGTACCAATGAGCAGTTCTTC; cdr3_aa: CASSLAPGRGGTNEQFF
v_call: TRBV5-1; j_call: TRBJ1-5; d_call: TRBD1; clone_size: NA; cdr3_nt: TGCGCCAGCAGCTTAGCAGGGGGTAGCAATCAGCCCCAGCATTTT; cdr3_aa: CASSLAGGSNQPQHF
v_call: TRBV10-3; j_call: TRBJ1-3; d_call: NA; clone_size: NA; cdr3_nt: TGTGCCATCAGTGGGCAGGAGCGCACCATATATTTT; cdr3_aa: CAISGQERTIYF
v_call: TRBV6-1; j_call: TRBJ2-7; d_call: NA; clone_size: NA; cdr3_nt: TGTGCCAGCAGGACATATAGTAGGAGCGAGCAGTACTTC; cdr3_aa: CASRTYSRSEQYF
v_call: TRBV5-1; j_call: TRBJ1-1; d_call: TRBD1; clone_size: once; cdr3_nt: TGCGCCAGCAGCCACCTAGGACAGGCACGCTTGAACACTGAAGCTTTCTTT; cdr3_aa: CASSHLGQARLNTEAFF
v_call: TRBV6-1; j_call: TRBJ1-2; d_call: NA; clone_size: NA; cdr3_nt: TGTGCCAGCAGTGAATTGGAACTTAACTATGGCTACACCTTC; cdr3_aa: CASSELELNYGYTF
v_call: TRBV19; j_call: TRBJ1-6; d_call: NA; clone_size: NA; cdr3_nt: TGTGCCAGTAGTATAGTTCGACCCTTCGGAGAGGGATCCGCGAGCTCCTATAATTCACCCCTCCACTTT; cdr3_aa: CASSIVRPFGEGSASSYNSPLHF
v_call: TRBV19; j_call: TRBJ1-5; d_call: NA; clone_size: once; cdr3_nt: TGTGCCAGTAGTTTTTTGGGCAGAATAGATCAGCCCCAGCATTTT; cdr3_aa: CASSFLGRIDQPQHF
v_call: TRBV5-5; j_call: TRBJ1-5; d_call: TRBD1; clone_size: NA; cdr3_nt: TGTGCCAGCAGCCATGGGACAGGGAATCAGCCCCAGCATTTT; cdr3_aa: CASSHGTGNQPQHF
v_call: TRBV14; j_call: TRBJ1-1; d_call: NA; clone_size: once; cdr3_nt: TGTGCCAGCAGCCAAGTAGAGGGCAGGAACACTGAAGCTTTCTTT; cdr3_aa: CASSQVEGRNTEAFF
v_call: TRBV6-6; j_call: TRBJ1-2; d_call: NA; clone_size: once; cdr3_nt: TGTGCCAGCGGATTGGGACAAGGGATAGACTATGGCTACACCTTC; cdr3_aa: CASGLGQGIDYGYTF
v_call: TRBV5-1; j_call: TRBJ2-2; d_call: NA; clone_size: once; cdr3_nt: TGCGCCAGCAGCTTGGATCCAGGGAAGAGCACCGGGGAGCTGTTTTTT; cdr3_aa: CASSLDPGKSTGELFF
v_call: TRBV7-2; j_call: TRBJ1-5; d_call: NA; clone_size: NA; cdr3_nt: TGTGCCAGCAGCTTAGCCAAAAATCAGCCCCAGCATTTT; cdr3_aa: CASSLAKNQPQHF
v_call: TRBV28; j_call: TRBJ1-2; d_call: NA; clone_size: NA; cdr3_nt: TGTGCCAGCAGTTTGGGTGGGGGGTACTATGGCTACACCTTC; cdr3_aa: CASSLGGGYYGYTF
v_call: TRBV5-1; j_call: TRBJ2-5; d_call: NA; clone_size: NA; cdr3_nt: TGCGCCAGCAGCTTGGTCCAGGGCTTAAGAGAGACCCAGTACTTC; cdr3_aa: CASSLVQGLRETQYF
v_call: TRBV30; j_call: TRBJ1-5; d_call: TRBD1; clone_size: NA; cdr3_nt: TGTGCCTGGGGTACCGACAGGGGTAATCAGCCCCAGCATTTT; cdr3_aa: CAWGTDRGNQPQHF
v_call: TRBV5-1; j_call: TRBJ2-5; d_call: NA; clone_size: once; cdr3_nt: TGCGCCAGCAGCTTGGGCGCGGGGCTTCACGAGACCCAGTACTTC; cdr3_aa: CASSLGAGLHETQYF
v_call: TRBV29-1; j_call: TRBJ2-5; d_call: TRBD2; clone_size: NA; cdr3_nt: TGCAGCGTTGGTCTAGCGGGGGGGAAGGTCGAGACCCAGTACTTC; cdr3_aa: CSVGLAGGKVETQYF
v_call: TRBV27; j_call: TRBJ2-6; d_call: NA; clone_size: NA; cdr3_nt: TGTGCCAGCAGTTTACTGTCAGGGTCTGGGGCCAACGTCCTGACTTTC; cdr3_aa: CASSLLSGSGANVLTF
v_call: TRBV5-1; j_call: TRBJ1-2; d_call: NA; clone_size: NA; cdr3_nt: TGCGCCAGCAGCTTGGGTACAGGAGCTAACTATGGCTACACCTTC; cdr3_aa: CASSLGTGANYGYTF
v_call: TRBV2; j_call: TRBJ2-1; d_call: TRBD2; clone_size: once; cdr3_nt: TGTGCCAGCTCTGTTAGGCTAGCGGGGGTTAATGAGCAGTTCTTC; cdr3_aa: CASSVRLAGVNEQFF
v_call: TRBV6-5; j_call: TRBJ2-7; d_call: TRBD1; clone_size: NA; cdr3_nt: TGTGCCAGCAGTTACTCGACAGGGTTCTCCTACGAGCAGTACTTC; cdr3_aa: CASSYSTGFSYEQYF
v_call: TRBV5-1; j_call: TRBJ2-2; d_call: NA; clone_size: NA; cdr3_nt: TGCGCCAGCAGCTTGGATTTCGGGGTCGGGGAGCTGTTTTTT; cdr3_aa: CASSLDFGVGELFF
v_call: TRBV6-1; j_call: TRBJ2-3; d_call: NA; clone_size: NA; cdr3_nt: TGTGCCAGCAGTGAAGGACCAACTGGTACGCAGTATTTT; cdr3_aa: CASSEGPTGTQYF
v_call: TRBV4-2; j_call: TRBJ2-5; d_call: NA; clone_size: NA; cdr3_nt: TGTGCCAGCAGCCAAGAGTTGACTAGCCAAGAGACCCAGTACTTC; cdr3_aa: CASSQELTSQETQYF
v_call: TRBV28; j_call: TRBJ1-2; d_call: NA; clone_size: NA; cdr3_nt: TGTGCCAGCAGTCCTTCGGGAGGCGCTAACTATGGCTACACCTTC; cdr3_aa: CASSPSGGANYGYTF
v_call: TRBV6-1; j_call: TRBJ2-1; d_call: NA; clone_size: NA; cdr3_nt: TGTGCCAGCACCCAAGGGGGGGGCGTTAGTGAGCAGTTCTTC; cdr3_aa: CASTQGGGVSEQFF
v_call: TRBV5-6; j_call: TRBJ1-4; d_call: NA; clone_size: once; cdr3_nt: TGTGCCAGCAGCCTTAGGGCAGTTAATGAAAAACTGTTTTTT; cdr3_aa: CASSLRAVNEKLFF
v_call: TRBV5-6; j_call: TRBJ2-3; d_call: NA; clone_size: NA; cdr3_nt: TGTGCCAGCAGCTTGGGGCTAGATACGCAGTATTTT; cdr3_aa: CASSLGLDTQYF
v_call: TRBV28; j_call: TRBJ1-4; d_call: TRBD1; clone_size: NA; cdr3_nt: TGTGCCAGCAGTCGCTCAGGGGGCGCGGGTAAACTGTTTTTT; cdr3_aa: CASSRSGGAGKLFF
v_call: TRBV29-1; j_call: TRBJ1-1; d_call: NA; clone_size: NA; cdr3_nt: TGCAGCGTCGGAGGGTACTCCACTGAAGCTTTCTTT; cdr3_aa: CSVGGYSTEAFF
v_call: TRBV2; j_call: TRBJ2-7; d_call: TRBD1; clone_size: NA; cdr3_nt: TGTGCCAGCAGAAGGGACAGGGACGTAACTGGCTACGAGCAGTACTTC; cdr3_aa: CASRRDRDVTGYEQYF
v_call: TRBV5-1; j_call: TRBJ1-1; d_call: TRBD1; clone_size: NA; cdr3_nt: TGCGCCAGCAGCGTGGGACAGGTTAGCACTGAAGCTTTCTTT; cdr3_aa: CASSVGQVSTEAFF
v_call: TRBV9; j_call: TRBJ1-3; d_call: NA; clone_size: NA; cdr3_nt: TGTGCCAGCAGCGTTTCCCCAGTGTCCAACACCATATATTTT; cdr3_aa: CASSVSPVSNTIYF
v_call: TRBV14; j_call: TRBJ2-1; d_call: TRBD2; clone_size: NA; cdr3_nt: TGTGCCAGCGGAGCGACCCCGGGACTAGACAATGAGCAGTTCTTC; cdr3_aa: CASGATPGLDNEQFF
v_call: TRBV9; j_call: TRBJ2-7; d_call: NA; clone_size: NA; cdr3_nt: TGTGCCAGCCAGACAGAAGGCTATTACGAGCAGTACTTC; cdr3_aa: CASQTEGYYEQYF
v_call: TRBV5-1; j_call: TRBJ2-2; d_call: NA; clone_size: NA; cdr3_nt: TGCGCCAGCAGCTTGGTTCCGGGGAACACCGGGGAGCTGTTTTTT; cdr3_aa: CASSLVPGNTGELFF
v_call: TRBV16; j_call: TRBJ2-1; d_call: NA; clone_size: once; cdr3_nt: TGTGCCAGCAGCCCATCATCAGTTAGGAATGAGCAGTTCTTC; cdr3_aa: CASSPSSVRNEQFF
v_call: TRBV6-6; j_call: TRBJ2-2; d_call: TRBD1; clone_size: NA; cdr3_nt: TGTGCCAGCAGGGCGGGACAGGCGAACACCGGGGAGCTGTTTTTT; cdr3_aa: CASRAGQANTGELFF
v_call: TRBV7-3; j_call: TRBJ2-2; d_call: TRBD2; clone_size: NA; cdr3_nt: TGTGCCAGCAGCTTAAAGTCCCCCGGGGGGACCAACACCGGGGAGCTGTTTTTT; cdr3_aa: CASSLKSPGGTNTGELFF
v_call: TRBV28; j_call: TRBJ2-7; d_call: TRBD1; clone_size: few; cdr3_nt: TGTGCCAGCAGTTTATTTGGCAGGGGGCGAGAGCAGTACTTC; cdr3_aa: CASSLFGRGREQYF
v_call: TRBV7-9; j_call: TRBJ2-5; d_call: NA; clone_size: few; cdr3_nt: TGTGCCAGCAGCTTAGCCCCTCCCCCCGGGGTACAAGAGACCCAGTACTTC; cdr3_aa: CASSLAPPPGVQETQYF
v_call: TRBV11-2; j_call: TRBJ1-2; d_call: TRBD1; clone_size: NA; cdr3_nt: TGTGCCAGCAGCCCGGGGACAGGGGTTGGCTACACCTTC; cdr3_aa: CASSPGTGVGYTF
v_call: TRBV7-8; j_call: TRBJ2-6; d_call: NA; clone_size: once; cdr3_nt: TGTGCCAGCAGCGCTACAGGGTCTGGGGCCAACGTCCTGACTTTC; cdr3_aa: CASSATGSGANVLTF
v_call: TRBV5-1; j_call: TRBJ1-4; d_call: TRBD1; clone_size: NA; cdr3_nt: TGCGCCAGCACCCCCGGGACAGGGGGCTCAACTAATGAAAAACTGTTTTTT; cdr3_aa: CASTPGTGGSTNEKLFF
v_call: TRBV30; j_call: TRBJ2-5; d_call: TRBD1; clone_size: NA; cdr3_nt: TGTGCAGTGGGACAGGGAGTAGGGGTCCAAGAGACCCAGTACTTC; cdr3_aa: CAVGQGVGVQETQYF